The sequence of this T cell receptor (beta chain) was determined in a study of siplizumab effects on memory and regulatory T cells. V gave up 8 bases and J gave up 0 bases, with 23 bases separating them. The CDR3 loop spans 18 amino acids. TCRdb keeps only in-frame clones here, not all; method: immunoSEQ multiplex PCR. In the table there are approximately 100,000 clones, 94% of which are singletons. The chain couples TRBV23-1 to TRBJ1-5, with D hard to call. TRBV23-1 is noted as an ORF with a role that remains uncertain. What was sequenced was Tregs sorted from blood. This TCR was recovered from a human donor in good health. CDR3 amino acids: CASASAGRSDNSNQPQHF. DNA of the CDR3: TGCGCCAGCGCATCCGCGGGGAGATCTGATAATAGCAATCAGCCCCAGCATTTT.